These 22 T cell receptor beta chains came from one sample sequenced in a study of shared clonotypes between healthy human individuals. The method was immunoSEQ multiplex PCR; TCRdb's version includes in-frame clones alone and lacks a portion of them. The sample yields about 380,000 clones, about 97% seen once. The sequenced material came from memory CD8+ T cells sorted from blood. Stated subset: CD45RO+ cells pooled with CCR7-negative TemRA cells. The receptors were sampled from a man aged 30 to 39 in good health.

This sequence joins TRBV30 and TRBJ1-5; no clear D gene. The V gene lost 2 bases and the J gene lost 2 bases, with 7 bases spanning the gap. Per germline, CDR1 GTSNPN and CDR2 SVGIG (reference sequence). This CDR3 region has 13 residues. This CDR3 is CAWSLQGNQPQHF. The CDR3 region has the DNA TGTGCCTGGAGTTTGCAGGGCAATCAGCCCCAGCATTTT.

The chain combines TRBV7-6 with TRBJ2-3; no clear D. Trimming cost V 0 bases and J 6 bases, with 7 bases left between them. Germline V gives CDR1 SGHVS, CDR2 FNYEAQ. This CDR3 region has 13 residues. The CDR3 DNA is TGTGCCAGCAGCTTAGCCATCCGCGATACGCAGTATTTT. It yields the protein CASSLAIRDTQYF.

The J gene is TRBJ2-1, the V gene TRBV18; 7 bases match TRBD2. With 3 bases clipped from V and 4 bases from J, the junction kept 6 bases outside the gene matches. Germline values: CDR1 KGHSH, CDR2 LQKENI. This CDR3 spans 15 amino acids. Here the CDR3 DNA reads TGTGCCAGCTCACCCCGACTAGCTCCTTACAATGAGCAGTTCTTC. This gives the protein CASSPRLAPYNEQFF.

This clone was seen just once. The chain's CDR3 is CASSPAGGSYGYTF. DNA of the CDR3: TGTGCCAGCAGCCCAGCGGGGGGCAGCTATGGCTACACCTTC. V and J are TRBV14 and TRBJ1-2; tentatively, D is TRBD1 (6 bases). Germline CDR1 SGHDN, CDR2 FVKESK. With 4 bases removed from V and 4 bases from J, the gap between germline ends came to 13 bases. This CDR3 has 14 amino acids.

The rearrangement joins TRBV27 to TRBJ2-5; D may match TRBD1 or TRBD2 (5 bases each). The CDR3 runs to 15 residues. Trimming cost V 7 bases and J 2 bases, with 17 bases left between them. The germline gives CDR1 MNHEY, CDR2 SMNVEV (reference sequence). The CDR3 region has the DNA TGTGCCAGCAAGGCCACCGGGACGGCTCAAGAGACCCAGTACTTC. This encodes CASKATGTAQETQYF.

V gene TRBV4-1 combines with J gene TRBJ2-3; 11 bases map to TRBD2. Germline CDR1 and CDR2: MGHRA and YSYEKL. The V segment lost 4 bases and the J segment 0 bases; nucleotides outside the gene matches: 9. The CDR3 loop spans 18 amino acids. The CDR3 DNA follows: TGCGCCAGCAGCCTCGAGGTAGCGGGAGGGATAAGCACAGATACGCAGTATTTT. Its translation: CASSLEVAGGISTDTQYF.

The chain is built from TRBV7-9 and TRBJ2-3; 12 bases match TRBD2. The CDR3 consists of 16 residues. The V segment lost 5 bases and the J segment 2 bases; nucleotides outside the gene matches: 5. Per germline, CDR1 SEHNR and CDR2 FQNEAQ (reference sequence). The CDR3 loop reads CASSLGLAGTTDTQYF. CDR3 DNA sequence: TGTGCCAGCAGCCTCGGACTAGCGGGAACCACAGATACGCAGTATTTT.

The CDR3 DNA reads as TGCGCCAGCAGCCAAACGGAGGGCGGGGAGCTGTTTTTT. As protein: CASSQTEGGELFF. The chain joins TRBV4-1 to TRBJ2-2, with a weak D call TRBD2 (6 bases). CDR1 MGHRA and CDR2 YSYEKL come from the germline V gene. CDR3 length: 13 amino acids. V was shortened by 2 bases and J by 7 bases, with 8 bases between the two germline ends.

J is TRBJ2-5 and V is TRBV28; TRBD2 matches at 11 bases. Germline-derived CDR1 and CDR2 are MDHEN and SYDVKM. The CDR3 sequence is 17 residues long. Germline trimming cut 2 bases from V and 1 base from J; bases unmatched to any gene: 6. The CDR3: CASSLTRLAGSQETQYF. DNA of the CDR3: TGTGCCAGCAGTTTAACCCGACTAGCGGGGTCCCAAGAGACCCAGTACTTC.

The V call is TRBV7-9, the J call TRBJ1-2; D gene unclear. V lost 5 bases and J 7 bases, leaving 8 bases between the germline ends. CDR1 SEHNR and CDR2 FQNEAQ come from the germline V gene (reference sequence). CDR3 size: 11 residues. CDR3 protein: CASSIFGGYTF. CDR3 nucleotides: TGTGCCAGCAGCATTTTCGGTGGCTACACCTTC.

V usage is TRBV28 and J usage is TRBJ2-3; D call uncertain. V lost 3 bases, J lost 4 bases, and 11 bases lay in between. The length of the CDR3 is 14 residues. Germline CDR1 and CDR2: MDHEN and SYDVKM. In DNA, the CDR3 is TGTGCCAGCAGTTTTAGTCCAGGACCAGATACGCAGTATTTT. It yields the protein CASSFSPGPDTQYF. The full variable domain, with the rest looked up from reference TRBV28 and TRBJ2-3, is DVKVTQSSRYLVKRTGEKVFLECVQDMDHENMFWYRQDPGLGLRLIYFSYDVKMKEKGDIPEGYSVSREKKERFSLILESASTNQTSMYLCASSFSPGPDTQYFGPGTRLTVL.

The rearrangement joins TRBV7-6 to TRBJ2-5, with 9 bases fitting TRBD1. The J segment lost 1 base and the V segment lost 5 bases, leaving 5 bases of the junction unmatched. Germline CDR1 and CDR2: SGHVS and FNYEAQ. The CDR3 runs to 15 residues. This CDR3 reads CASSKHRGPQETQYF. CDR3 in DNA: TGTGCCAGCAGCAAACACAGGGGGCCCCAAGAGACCCAGTACTTC.

This chain connects TRBV5-1 to TRBJ2-7; 7 nucleotides match TRBD2. Unmatched junction bases numbered 13, after V lost 0 bases and J lost 7 bases. The CDR3 runs 16 residues. CDR1 is SGHRS and CDR2 is YFSETQ in the germline V gene. CDR3 loop: CASSLVPGKLAREQYF. Here the CDR3 DNA reads TGCGCCAGCAGCTTGGTGCCAGGGAAACTAGCGAGGGAGCAGTACTTC.

This chain connects TRBV11-2 to TRBJ1-3; 8 bases agree with TRBD1. Germline CDR1 SGHAT, CDR2 FQNNGV. The CDR3 contains 15 residues. The junction had 3 bases not matched to a gene; V was cut back by 5 bases and J by 0 bases. CDR3: CASSPGGRSGNTIYF. The CDR3 nucleotides read TGTGCCAGCAGCCCAGGGGGCCGCTCTGGAAACACCATATATTTT. Together with reference TRBV11-2 and TRBJ1-3, the CDR3 gives the full variable domain: EAGVAQSPRYKIIEKRQSVAFWCNPISGHATLYWYQQILGQGPKLLIQFQNNGVVDDSQLPKDRFSAERLKGVDSTLKIQPAKLEDSAVYLCASSPGGRSGNTIYFGEGSWLTVV.

The chain uses TRBV28 and TRBJ1-2; D is unclear. V was pared by 7 bases and J by 3 bases, with 12 bases between. The CDR3 length is 13 residues. Germline V gives CDR1 MDHEN, CDR2 SYDVKM. The CDR3 DNA follows: TGTGCCAGCATCTCTAGTCGGGACTATGGCTACACCTTC. This sequence encodes CASISSRDYGYTF.

The genes are TRBV19 and TRBJ2-4; the match to TRBD2 covers 16 bases. Germline V gives CDR1 LNHDA, CDR2 SQIVND (reference sequence). Trimming removed 0 bases from V and 0 bases from J; junction bases left unmatched: 5. CDR3 length: 20 amino acids. The CDR3 loop is CASSIDSGLAGGLAKNIQYF. The CDR3 DNA follows: TGTGCCAGTAGTATAGACTCGGGACTAGCGGGAGGGCTAGCCAAAAACATTCAGTACTTC. The full variable domain, its missing parts supplied by reference TRBV19 and TRBJ2-4, is DGGITQSPKYLFRKEGQNVTLSCEQNLNHDAMYWYRQDPGQGLRLIYYSQIVNDFQKGDIAEGYSVSREKKESFPLTVTSAQKNPTAFYLCASSIDSGLAGGLAKNIQYFGAGTRLSVL.

The chain combines TRBV7-2 with TRBJ2-5; a weak D match, TRBD2 (5 bases). The J call is doubtful: the DNA matches TRBJ2-7 better. Germline V gene lookup returns CDR1 SGHTA and CDR2 FQGNSA. The CDR3 loop spans 15 amino acids. This CDR3 is CASSLAGNPSYEQYF. Here the CDR3 DNA reads TGTGCCAGCAGCTTAGCCGGGAATCCCTCCTACGAGCAGTACTTC.

This clone has just one count. V is TRBV27 and J is TRBJ2-5, with D possibly matching TRBD2 (6 bases). CDR3 size: 14 residues. Trimming took 2 bases from V and 4 from J, leaving 11 bases between them. The germline CDR1 and CDR2 sequences are MNHEY and SMNVEV (reference sequence). CDR3 in amino acids: CASSLVVGGETQYF. DNA of the CDR3: TGTGCCAGCAGTTTAGTTGTGGGGGGAGAGACCCAGTACTTC.

A note on this clone: Distinct nucleotide sequences in the sample also encode this CDR3. V gene TRBV10-2 combines with J gene TRBJ2-7; D gene uncertain. V lost 8 bases, J lost 4 bases, and 9 bases lay in between. Per germline, CDR1 WSHSY and CDR2 SAAADI. The CDR3 is 11 residues long. CDR3 coding DNA: TGCGCCAGCTCGGAGTCGTACGAGCAGTACTTC. This sequence encodes CASSESYEQYF.

The chain carries TRBV5-6 and TRBJ2-5; no definite D call. The CDR3 has 14 residues. With 1 base removed from V and 3 bases from J, the gap between germline ends came to 10 bases. The germline gives CDR1 SGHDT, CDR2 YYEEEE. The CDR3 sequence: CASSLTLREETQYF. The CDR3 nucleotides are TGTGCCAGCAGCTTGACTCTACGCGAAGAGACCCAGTACTTC. Using reference TRBV5-6 and TRBJ2-5 for the parts outside the CDR3, the full variable domain is DAGVTQSPTHLIKTRGQQVTLRCSPKSGHDTVSWYQQALGQGPQFIFQYYEEEERQRGNFPDRFSGHQFPNYSSELNVNALLLGDSALYLCASSLTLREETQYFGPGTRLLVL.

This chain joins TRBV5-1 and TRBJ1-1, with 11 bases matching TRBD1. Losses at the gene ends were 4 bases for V and 7 bases for J; bases not matched to a gene: 15. CDR3 length: 17 residues. Germline assignment: CDR1 SGHRS and CDR2 YFSETQ. CDR3 protein: CASSTGQGGLGRFEAFF. The CDR3 DNA reads as TGCGCCAGCAGCACGGGACAGGGGGGCTTAGGTCGGTTTGAAGCTTTCTTT. Combining the CDR3 with reference TRBV5-1 and TRBJ1-1 gives the whole variable domain KAGVTQTPRYLIKTRGQQVTLSCSPISGHRSVSWYQQTPGQGLQFLFEYFSETQRNKGNFPGRFSGRQFSNSRSEMNVSTLELGDSALYLCASSTGQGGLGRFEAFFGQGTRLTVV.

This clone appeared once. The same CDR3 can be traced to other DNA sequences in this sample. This chain connects TRBV28 to TRBJ2-6; D gene uncertain. This CDR3 comprises 13 residues. From germline, CDR1 is MDHEN and CDR2 SYDVKM. Trimming pared 3 bases from V and 2 bases from J, leaving 2 bases between. CDR3 DNA: TGTGCCAGCAGTTTCCCTGGGGCCAACGTCCTGACTTTC. Translated: CASSFPGANVLTF.